This record concerns one T cell receptor beta chain sequence. This sample was taken from a study of cytomegalovirus exposure and HLA in healthy donors. The V and J ends lost 5 bases and 6 bases, in that order; junction bases with no gene match: 8. This CDR3 spans 14 amino acids. CDR1 and CDR2 from the germline V gene are LNHNV and YYDKDF (reference sequence). A multiplex PCR was run with 60 Vbeta primers and 13 Jbeta primers. Profiling relied on immunoSEQ multiplex PCR, and the TCRdb table lists in-frame clones only, not all of them. The sample gives over 85,000 clones, around 77% of which show up once; around a tenth is in the top ten.

The chain carries TRBV15 and TRBJ2-3; 7 positions match TRBD1. The clonotype originates from a male donor in good health and CMV-seropositive. Source material: PBMCs. CDR3 sequence (DNA): TGTGCCACCAGCGTGCTAGGGGGCGGGGATACGCAGTATTTT. Amino acids: CATSVLGGGDTQYF.